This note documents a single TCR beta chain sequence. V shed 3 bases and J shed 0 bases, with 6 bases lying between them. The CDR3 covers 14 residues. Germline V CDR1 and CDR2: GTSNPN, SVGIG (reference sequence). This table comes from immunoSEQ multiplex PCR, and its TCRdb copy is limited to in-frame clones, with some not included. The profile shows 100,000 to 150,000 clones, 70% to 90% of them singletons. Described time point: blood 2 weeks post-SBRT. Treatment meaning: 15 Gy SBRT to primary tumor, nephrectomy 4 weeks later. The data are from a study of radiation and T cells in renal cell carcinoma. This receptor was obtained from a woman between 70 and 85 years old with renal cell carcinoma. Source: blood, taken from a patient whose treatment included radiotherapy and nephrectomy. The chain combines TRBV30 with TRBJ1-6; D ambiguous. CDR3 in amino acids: CAWRSSSYNSPLHF. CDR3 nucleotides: TGTGCCTGGAGGTCAAGCTCCTATAATTCACCCCTCCACTTT.